The TCR beta chain under discussion was sequenced for a study of early T cells in non-severe SARS-CoV-2 infection. Overall study context: The study sequenced bulk RNA from unsorted whole blood, with chains unpaired.

As to this clonotype: The antigen remains undetermined.

The length of the CDR3 is 14 residues. V lost 4 bases, J lost 5 bases, and 6 bases stayed unmatched. The germline V gene encodes CDR1 KGHSH and CDR2 LQKENI. Unique molecular identifier tags were affixed to discrete cDNA molecules. MiXCR, run by TCRdb on the 5' RACE reads, gives a single entry per CDR3 protein. Among around 100,000 distinct CDR3 sequences listed, roughly 17% were seen once. Findings and limits, study-wide: Matches to VDJdb favored anti-spike CD8 responses and missed private and CD4 specificities.

The chain has TRBV18 and TRBJ2-3; 7 positions agree with TRBD2. The sample taken for sequencing was whole blood. The source is an adult who was a healthcare worker with PCR-confirmed SARS-CoV-2 infection or an uninfected control (not recorded which). The CDR3 is CASSQSGAGDTQYF. The CDR3 DNA is TGTGCCAGCTCACAGAGCGGGGCCGGAGATACGCAGTATTTT. Using reference TRBV18 and TRBJ2-3 for the parts outside the CDR3, the full variable domain is NAGVMQNPRHLVRRRGQEARLRCSPMKGHSHVYWYRQLPEEGLKFMVYLQKENIIDESGMPKERFSAEFPKEGPSILRIQQVVRGDSAAYFCASSQSGAGDTQYFGPGTRLTVL.